Below are 30 T cell receptor beta chains sequenced from a single sample in a study of T cells in Graves' hyperthyroidism and ophthalmopathy. Researchers took RNA transcripts and amplified the TCR beta CDR3 regions from them. In the first-round RT-PCR of the TCR CDR3, the HTBI primer set was used. In TCRdb, the multiplex PCR reads were re-called with MiXCR into one record per CDR3 protein. Here the sample spans roughly 570,000 distinct CDR3 sequences, about half being singletons. The sequencing sample was made of peripheral blood or thyroid tissue (not recorded which). These TCRs come from a woman between 18 and 29 years old with Graves' hyperthyroidism.

The V call is TRBV7-8, the J call TRBJ2-5; 7 nucleotides align to TRBD2. Germline CDR1 SGHVS, CDR2 FQNEAQ. This CDR3 contains 17 residues. The J segment lost 1 base and the V segment lost 9 bases, leaving 17 bases of the junction unmatched. CDR3: CASTHRRMAGAQETQYF. The CDR3, as DNA: TGTGCCAGTACCCATCGCCGGATGGCGGGAGCCCAAGAGACCCAGTACTTC.

This chain connects TRBV7-9 to TRBJ1-4, with 7 bases that match TRBD1. CDR1 is SEHNR, CDR2 FQNEAQ, per germline (reference sequence). The CDR3 loop spans 17 amino acids. Germline trimming cut 7 bases from V and 6 bases from J; bases unmatched to any gene: 17. The CDR3 loop reads CASIQVDLVGTDEKLFF. The CDR3 nucleotides read TGTGCCAGCATCCAAGTTGACTTGGTAGGGACAGATGAAAAACTGTTTTTT.

The sample holds many counts of this clonotype. The chain recombines TRBV7-9 with TRBJ1-5; D unclear. This CDR3 is 14 amino acids long. CDR1 is SEHNR and CDR2 is FQNEAQ in the germline V gene (reference sequence). V lost 4 bases, J lost 5 bases, and 12 bases lay in between. For the CDR3, the DNA is TGTGCCAGCAGCTCCGGCGGGAGTCATCAGCCCCAGCATTTT. Translating gives CASSSGGSHQPQHF.

This sequence joins TRBV12-3 or TRBV12-4 and TRBJ1-4; D is possibly TRBD1 (5 bases). The CDR3 runs to 16 residues. V was shortened by 5 bases and J by 3 bases, with 16 bases between the two germline ends. The DNA for the CDR3 is TGTGCCAGCAGTACTACCGGGACGGAAGCTAATGAAAAACTGTTTTTT. Its protein product is CASSTTGTEANEKLFF.

The V gene is TRBV10-1, the J gene TRBJ2-1; 8 nucleotides agree with TRBD2. With V trimmed by 0 bases and J by 7 bases, 2 bases remained unmatched. CDR1 is WNHNN and CDR2 is SYGVQD in the germline V gene (reference sequence). The CDR3 runs 14 residues. The CDR3 DNA sequence: TGCGCCAGCAGTGAGTCGAGCGGGAGAAATGAGCAGTTCTTC. It yields the protein CASSESSGRNEQFF.

The table lists this clonotype with many counts. The genes are TRBV11-2 and TRBJ2-3, with unresolved D. V was clipped by 1 base and J by 1 base, with 6 bases between them. The germline gives CDR1 SGHAT, CDR2 FQNNGV. The CDR3 is made up of 14 amino acids. The CDR3 region is CASSLGPGTDTQYF. Written as DNA, the CDR3 is TGTGCCAGCAGCTTAGGTCCAGGCACAGATACGCAGTATTTT.

This clonotype was seen many times. V usage is TRBV7-2 and J usage is TRBJ2-2, with D perhaps matching TRBD1 or TRBD2 (6 bases each). The V end was cut by 4 bases, the J end by 2 bases, with 17 bases between. The germline V gene encodes CDR1 SGHTA and CDR2 FQGNSA. CDR3 size: 17 residues. CDR3 protein: CASSSVRGRANTGELFF. CDR3 bases: TGTGCCAGCAGCTCCGTTCGGGGGCGGGCTAACACCGGGGAGCTGTTTTTT.

V gene TRBV9 combines with J gene TRBJ1-1, with D possibly matching TRBD1 (5 bases). CDR3 length: 12 amino acids. Germline V gives CDR1 SGDLS, CDR2 YYNGEE. V dropped 0 bases and J dropped 8 bases, with 8 bases sitting between them. CDR3 sequence reads: CASSVGTSEAFF. For the CDR3, the DNA is TGTGCCAGCAGCGTAGGGACATCAGAAGCTTTCTTT.

This clonotype was seen many times. This chain connects TRBV9 to TRBJ2-2, with TRBD2 matching over 11 bases. The CDR3 sequence is 16 residues long. CDR1 is SGDLS and CDR2 is YYNGEE in the germline V gene. J gave up 6 bases and V 3 bases, and 7 bases lay outside the gene matches. The CDR3 protein is CASSAIAGGPAGELFF. As DNA, the CDR3 is TGTGCCAGCAGCGCAATAGCGGGAGGGCCGGCCGGGGAGCTGTTTTTT.

Many counts were recorded for this clonotype. This chain joins TRBV9 and TRBJ2-7; D is ambiguous. The V gene's germline CDR1 is SGDLS and CDR2 YYNGEE. The germline V and J ends were trimmed by 0 bases and 0 bases, with 7 bases remaining between them. The CDR3 runs to 14 residues. The CDR3 sequence: CASSVGGVSYEQYF. CDR3 nucleotides: TGTGCCAGCAGCGTAGGAGGAGTCTCCTACGAGCAGTACTTC. Supplemented by reference TRBV9 and TRBJ2-7, the full variable domain reads DSGVTQTPKHLITATGQRVTLRCSPRSGDLSVYWYQQSLDQGLQFLIQYYNGEERAKGNILERFSAQQFPDLHSELNLSSLELGDSALYFCASSVGGVSYEQYFGPGTRLTVT.

About this clonotype: Possible read error: a much larger clone is one base away. J is TRBJ2-7 and V is TRBV28; D is uncertain. This CDR3 has 15 residues. The V gene's germline CDR1 is MDHEN and CDR2 SYDVKM. This CDR3 reads CTSSGSLTSSYEQYF. In DNA, the CDR3 is TGTACCAGCAGTGGTTCTCTGACAAGCTCCTACGAGCAGTACTTC.

This clonotype was counted many times. The chain recombines TRBV24-1 with TRBJ1-5; weak D call: TRBD1 (5 bases). V was pared by 1 base and J by 6 bases, with 6 bases between. The length of the CDR3 is 13 residues. The germline gives CDR1 KGHDR, CDR2 SFDVKD. CDR3 amino acids: CATSDFGGQPQHF. CDR3 nucleotide sequence: TGTGCCACCAGTGATTTTGGGGGTCAGCCCCAGCATTTT.

This sequence joins TRBV25-1 and TRBJ2-3; unclear D gene. Germline loops: CDR1 MGHDK, CDR2 SYGVNS. V lost 2 bases and J 2 bases, leaving 17 bases between the germline ends. The CDR3 is 17 residues long. Here the CDR3 DNA reads TGTGCCAGCAGTGAACGGATTTTGGGGAAGAACACAGATACGCAGTATTTT. Residues: CASSERILGKNTDTQYF.

The table lists this clonotype with many counts. V gene TRBV20-1 combines with J gene TRBJ2-2; D is possibly TRBD1 or TRBD2 (5 bases each). The CDR3 is made up of 16 amino acids. Germline V lookup: CDR1 DFQATT, CDR2 SNEGSKA (reference sequence). The V gene lost 0 bases and the J gene lost 7 bases, with 18 bases spanning the gap. CDR3 sequence reads: CSARDPGGVWGGELFF. DNA of the CDR3: TGCAGTGCTAGAGATCCTGGGGGAGTATGGGGCGGGGAGCTGTTTTTT.

In this sample, this clonotype turned up once. This chain links TRBV20-1 with TRBJ2-7; D may be TRBD2 (6 bases). CDR3 length: 13 residues. CDR1 DFQATT and CDR2 SNEGSKA come from the germline V gene (reference sequence). V lost 5 bases, J lost 2 bases, and 13 bases lay in between. The CDR3 loop reads CSAGGLLAYEQYF. The CDR3 nucleotides are TGCAGTGCTGGGGGGTTGTTGGCCTACGAGCAGTACTTC.

At least ten counts were recorded for this clonotype. This sequence joins TRBV24-1 and TRBJ2-7; possibly TRBD2 for D (5 bases). Per the germline V gene, CDR1 is KGHDR and CDR2 is SFDVKD. The CDR3 totals 11 residues. V gave up 5 bases and J gave up 6 bases, with 7 bases separating them. The CDR3 nucleotides are TGTGCCACCAGTGGCGGAGGCGAGCAGTACTTC. It is translated as CATSGGGEQYF.

This chain connects TRBV10-3 to TRBJ2-3, with 9 bases lining up with TRBD2. The CDR3 is 16 amino acids. The germline gives CDR1 ENHRY, CDR2 SYGVKD. V trimming: 6 bases; J trimming: 4 bases; junction bases outside the gene matches: 11. The CDR3 reads CAIRQASGNGPDTQYF. The DNA for the CDR3 is TGTGCCATCAGACAGGCTAGCGGGAATGGGCCAGATACGCAGTATTTT.

This clonotype occurred a few times. The chain is built from TRBV7-2 and TRBJ2-1; 7 bases fit TRBD2. In germline, CDR1 is SGHTA, CDR2 FQGNSA. Germline trimming cut 1 base from V and 4 bases from J; bases unmatched to any gene: 7. The CDR3 runs to 16 residues. The CDR3 nucleotides read TGTGCCAGCAGCTTAGGTCCTAGCGGCAGTTACAATGAGCAGTTCTTC. This gives the protein CASSLGPSGSYNEQFF. The variable domain in full, with the rest retrieved from reference TRBV7-2 and TRBJ2-1, is GAGVSQSPSNKVTEKGKDVELRCDPISGHTALYWYRQSLGQGLEFLIYFQGNSAPDKSGLPSDRFSAERTGGSVSTLTIQRTQQEDSAVYLCASSLGPSGSYNEQFFGPGTRLTVL.

V usage is TRBV7-8 and J usage is TRBJ2-7; D call uncertain. The CDR3 has 12 residues. V was shortened by 8 bases and J by 2 bases, with 10 bases between the two germline ends. CDR1 SGHVS and CDR2 FQNEAQ come from the germline V gene. For the CDR3, the DNA is TGTGCCAGCGCTCGGCTTACCTACGAGCAGTACTTC. Its translation is CASARLTYEQYF.

This clonotype was recorded at least ten times. The V call is TRBV4-2, the J call TRBJ2-5; 10 bases are shared with TRBD2. Germline CDR1 is LGHNA and CDR2 is YNFKEQ. The CDR3 sequence is 15 residues long. V shed 5 bases and J 2 bases; nucleotides not matched to a gene: 5. DNA for the CDR3: TGTGCCAGCAGCAGGACTAGCGGACAACAAGAGACCCAGTACTTC. It codes for CASSRTSGQQETQYF.

The V and J genes are TRBV7-9 and TRBJ2-7; D uncertain. The germline CDR1 and CDR2 sequences are SEHNR and FQNEAQ (reference sequence). The CDR3 is made up of 14 amino acids. V was trimmed by 8 bases and J by 6 bases, leaving 20 bases between them. The CDR3 DNA reads TGTGCCAGCTGTCCCGAACTCCTCTCTTCCGAGCAGTACTTC. Encoded protein: CASCPELLSSEQYF.

This clonotype was counted ten times or more. V and J are TRBV6-5 and TRBJ1-1; D uncertain. Per germline, CDR1 MNHEY and CDR2 SVGAGI. V was trimmed by 8 bases and J by 1 base, leaving 11 bases between them. The CDR3 is 13 amino acids. The CDR3, as DNA: TGTGCCAGCGGCCCCAGAGAGAACACTGAAGCTTTCTTT. Protein: CASGPRENTEAFF.

A word on this clonotype: A junction boundary mismatches the germline segment, possibly from a read error. This rearrangement joins TRBV2 to TRBJ1-4, with 7 bases identical to TRBD1. The CDR3 is made up of 13 amino acids. CDR1 and CDR2 from the germline V gene are SNHLY and FYNNEI. In nucleotides, the CDR3 is TGTGCCAGCAGCGCGGACAGGAATGGAAAACTGTTTTTT. Protein: CASSADRNGKLFF.

This clonotype was recorded a few times. A much bigger clone sits one base away, suggesting this may be a read error. This rearrangement joins TRBV29-1 to TRBJ2-5; D is perhaps TRBD2 (6 bases). V was trimmed by 5 bases and J by 5 bases, leaving 21 bases between them. The germline V gene has CDR1 SQVTM and CDR2 ANQGSEA. There are 15 residues in the CDR3. CDR3 in DNA: TGCAGCGTTATATCGGGACTCCGCCCTATGGAGACCCAGTACTTC. Translation gives CSVISGLRPMETQYF.

V gene TRBV20-1 combines with J gene TRBJ2-7; 9 nucleotides agree with TRBD2. Germline lookup yields CDR1 DFQATT and CDR2 SNEGSKA (reference sequence). The CDR3 runs 15 residues. Trimming took 5 bases from V and 7 from J; bases not matched to a gene: 15. CDR3 DNA sequence: TGCAGTGCTCGAGGCTGGGAGCGGGAGGCGGATGAGCAGTACTTC. Encoded protein: CSARGWEREADEQYF.

The genes are TRBV7-2 and TRBJ2-7, with no clear D. Germline V lookup: CDR1 SGHTA, CDR2 FQGNSA. Trimming cost V 6 bases and J 5 bases, with 11 bases left between them. This CDR3 has 12 amino acids. In DNA form, the CDR3 reads TGTGCCAGCAGTCCATCCATCAACGAGCAGTACTTC. It yields the protein CASSPSINEQYF.

This clonotype was seen ten or more times. V usage is TRBV3-1 and J usage is TRBJ2-7; D ambiguous. Trimming left V 1 base short and J 5 bases short, with 6 bases between. Germline loops: CDR1 LGHDT, CDR2 YNNKEL (reference sequence). The CDR3 consists of 12 residues. The DNA of the CDR3 is TGTGCCAGCAGCCAAGCAAGGGACGAGCAGTACTTC. Translated: CASSQARDEQYF.

As to this clonotype: Because the CDR3's place on the DNA is in doubt, the DNA is left out and the CDR3 is given as listed by TCRdb. The chain uses TRBV24-1 and TRBJ1-2. Germline V gene sequence: CDR1 KGHDR, CDR2 SFDVKD. Termini included, the CDR3 measures 17 amino acids. The CDR3: CATSQREAQFFGYGYTF.

This chain uses TRBV4-2 with TRBJ2-3; 12 nucleotides align to TRBD2. Germline CDR1 LGHNA, CDR2 YNFKEQ. With 2 bases clipped from V and 0 bases from J, the junction kept 3 bases outside the gene matches. CDR3 size: 17 residues. DNA for the CDR3: TGTGCCAGCAGCCAAAGACTAGCGGGAGTTAGCACAGATACGCAGTATTTT. Translating it yields CASSQRLAGVSTDTQYF.

Ten or more counts support this clonotype. This chain joins TRBV6-5 and TRBJ1-2; 7 bases line up with TRBD1. From germline, CDR1 is MNHEY and CDR2 SVGAGI. Trimming cost V 8 bases and J 3 bases; bases outside gene matches: 9. The CDR3 loop spans 14 amino acids. CDR3 region: CASGNRGGDYGYTF. As DNA, the CDR3 is TGTGCCAGCGGGAACAGGGGAGGGGACTATGGCTACACCTTC.